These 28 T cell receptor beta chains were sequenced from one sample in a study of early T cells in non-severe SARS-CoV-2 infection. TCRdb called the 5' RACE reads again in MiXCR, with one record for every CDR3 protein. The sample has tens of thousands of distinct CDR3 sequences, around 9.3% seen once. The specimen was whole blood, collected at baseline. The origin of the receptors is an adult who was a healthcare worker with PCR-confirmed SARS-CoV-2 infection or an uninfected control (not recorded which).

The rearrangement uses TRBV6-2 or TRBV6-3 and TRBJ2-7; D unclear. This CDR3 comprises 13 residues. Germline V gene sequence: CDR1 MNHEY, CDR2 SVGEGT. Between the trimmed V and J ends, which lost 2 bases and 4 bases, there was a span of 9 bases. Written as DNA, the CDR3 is TGTGCCAGCAGTTACGGCGAGCCTTACGAGCAGTACTTC. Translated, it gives CASSYGEPYEQYF.

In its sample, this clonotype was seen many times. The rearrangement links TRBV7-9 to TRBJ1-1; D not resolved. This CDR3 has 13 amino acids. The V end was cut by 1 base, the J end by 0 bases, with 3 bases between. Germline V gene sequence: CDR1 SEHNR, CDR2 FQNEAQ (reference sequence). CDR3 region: CASSLVLNTEAFF. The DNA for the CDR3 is TGTGCCAGCAGCTTAGTGCTGAACACTGAAGCTTTCTTT.

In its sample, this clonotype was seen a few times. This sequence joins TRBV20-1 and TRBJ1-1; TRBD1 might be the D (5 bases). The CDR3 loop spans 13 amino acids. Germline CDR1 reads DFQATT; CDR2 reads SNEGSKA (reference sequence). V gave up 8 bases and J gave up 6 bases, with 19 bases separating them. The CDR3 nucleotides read TGCAGTCCCCCCTCAGGGTTGTCTGCTGAAGCTTTCTTT. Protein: CSPPSGLSAEAFF.

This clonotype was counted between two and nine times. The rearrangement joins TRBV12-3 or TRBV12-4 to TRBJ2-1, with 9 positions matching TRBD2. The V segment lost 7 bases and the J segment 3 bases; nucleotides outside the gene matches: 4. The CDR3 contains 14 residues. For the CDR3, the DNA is TGTGCCAGCACCCTTAGCGGGAGCTACAATGAGCAGTTCTTC. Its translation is CASTLSGSYNEQFF.

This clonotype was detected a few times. CDR3 in DNA: TGTGCCGCAATTCACCCAGGGGGCACTGAAGCTTTCTTT. Its translation: CAAIHPGGTEAFF. The chain joins TRBV5-4 to TRBJ1-1; 7 nucleotides agree with TRBD1. Unmatched junction bases numbered 10, after V lost 10 bases and J lost 4 bases. From germline, CDR1 is SGHNT and CDR2 YYREEE (reference sequence). The CDR3 is made up of 13 amino acids.

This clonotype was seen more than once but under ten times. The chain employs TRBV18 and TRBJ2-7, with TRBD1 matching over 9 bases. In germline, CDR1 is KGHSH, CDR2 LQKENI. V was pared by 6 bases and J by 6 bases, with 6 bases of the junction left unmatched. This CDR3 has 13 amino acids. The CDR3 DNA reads TGTGCCAGCTCCCCGGGACAGGGCTCCGAGCAGTACTTC. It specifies CASSPGQGSEQYF.

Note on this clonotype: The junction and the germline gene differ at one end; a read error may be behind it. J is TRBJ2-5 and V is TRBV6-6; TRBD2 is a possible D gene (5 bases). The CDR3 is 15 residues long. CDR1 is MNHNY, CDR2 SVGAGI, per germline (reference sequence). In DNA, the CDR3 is TGTGTCAGCAGCCGGCCCCTCGAGAGGGAGGAGACCCAGTACTTC. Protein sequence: CVSSRPLEREETQYF.

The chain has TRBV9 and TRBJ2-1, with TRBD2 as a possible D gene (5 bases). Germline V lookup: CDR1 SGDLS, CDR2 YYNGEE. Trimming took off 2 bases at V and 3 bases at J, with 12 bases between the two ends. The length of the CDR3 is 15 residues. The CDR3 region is CASSVRAGVYNEQFF. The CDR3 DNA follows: TGTGCCAGCAGCGTCCGTGCGGGCGTCTACAATGAGCAGTTCTTC.

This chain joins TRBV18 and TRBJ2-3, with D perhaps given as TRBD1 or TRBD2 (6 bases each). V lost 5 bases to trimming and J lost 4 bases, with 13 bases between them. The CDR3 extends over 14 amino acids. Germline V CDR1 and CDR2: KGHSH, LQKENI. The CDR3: CASSSPGGPDTQYF. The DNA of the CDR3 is TGTGCCAGCTCATCCCCCGGGGGCCCAGATACGCAGTATTTT.

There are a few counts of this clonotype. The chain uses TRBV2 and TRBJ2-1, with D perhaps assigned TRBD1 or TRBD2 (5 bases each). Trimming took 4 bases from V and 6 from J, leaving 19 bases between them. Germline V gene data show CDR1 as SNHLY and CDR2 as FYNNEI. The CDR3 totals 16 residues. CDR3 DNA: TGTGCCAGCAGTGCGGATCGGGCAGGGACGGGCAATGAGCAGTTCTTC. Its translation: CASSADRAGTGNEQFF.

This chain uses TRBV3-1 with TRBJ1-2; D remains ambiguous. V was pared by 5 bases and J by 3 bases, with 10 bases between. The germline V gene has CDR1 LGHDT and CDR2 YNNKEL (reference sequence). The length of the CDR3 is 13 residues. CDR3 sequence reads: CASSGGSDYGYTF. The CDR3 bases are TGTGCCAGCAGCGGAGGATCAGACTATGGCTACACCTTC.

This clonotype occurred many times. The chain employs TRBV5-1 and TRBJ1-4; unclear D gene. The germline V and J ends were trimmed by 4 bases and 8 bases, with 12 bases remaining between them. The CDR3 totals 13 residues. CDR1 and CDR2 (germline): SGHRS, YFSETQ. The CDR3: CASSPDHIEKLFF. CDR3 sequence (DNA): TGCGCCAGCAGCCCAGATCATATCGAAAAACTGTTTTTT.

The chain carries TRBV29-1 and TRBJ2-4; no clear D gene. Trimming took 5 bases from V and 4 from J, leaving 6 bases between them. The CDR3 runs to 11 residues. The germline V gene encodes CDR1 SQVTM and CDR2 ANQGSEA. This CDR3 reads CSVPEKNIQYF. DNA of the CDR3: TGCAGCGTTCCCGAGAAAAACATTCAGTACTTC.

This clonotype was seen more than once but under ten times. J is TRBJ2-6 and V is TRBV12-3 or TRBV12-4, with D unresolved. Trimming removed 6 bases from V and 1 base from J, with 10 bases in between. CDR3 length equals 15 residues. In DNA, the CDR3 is TGTGCCAGCAGGCAAGGGCGGTCTGGGGCCAACGTCCTGACTTTC. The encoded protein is CASRQGRSGANVLTF.

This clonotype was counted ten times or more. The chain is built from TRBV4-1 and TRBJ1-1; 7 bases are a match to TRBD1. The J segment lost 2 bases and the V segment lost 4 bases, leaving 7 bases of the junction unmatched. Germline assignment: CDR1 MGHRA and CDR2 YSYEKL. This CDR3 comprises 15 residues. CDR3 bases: TGCGCCAGCAGCCCCTTACAGGGGACAAACACTGAAGCTTTCTTT. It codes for CASSPLQGTNTEAFF.

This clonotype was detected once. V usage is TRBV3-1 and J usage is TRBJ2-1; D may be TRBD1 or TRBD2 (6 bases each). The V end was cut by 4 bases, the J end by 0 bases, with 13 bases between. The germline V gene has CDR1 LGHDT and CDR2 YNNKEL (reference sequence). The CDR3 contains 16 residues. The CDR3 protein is CASSPRGGGSYNEQFF. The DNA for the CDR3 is TGTGCCAGCAGCCCACGCGGAGGGGGCTCCTACAATGAGCAGTTCTTC.

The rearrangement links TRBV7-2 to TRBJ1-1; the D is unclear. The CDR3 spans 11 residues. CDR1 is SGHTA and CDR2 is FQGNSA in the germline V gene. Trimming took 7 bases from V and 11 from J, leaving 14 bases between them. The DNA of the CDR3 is TGTGCCAGCACCGAGAATCAGGAGGCTTTCTTT. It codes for CASTENQEAFF.

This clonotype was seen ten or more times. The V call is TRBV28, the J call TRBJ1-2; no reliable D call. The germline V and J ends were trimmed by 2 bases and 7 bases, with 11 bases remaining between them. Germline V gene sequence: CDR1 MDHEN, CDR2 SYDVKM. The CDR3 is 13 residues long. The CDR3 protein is CASSLQSGSGYTF. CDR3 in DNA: TGTGCCAGCAGTTTACAGTCGGGAAGTGGCTACACCTTC.

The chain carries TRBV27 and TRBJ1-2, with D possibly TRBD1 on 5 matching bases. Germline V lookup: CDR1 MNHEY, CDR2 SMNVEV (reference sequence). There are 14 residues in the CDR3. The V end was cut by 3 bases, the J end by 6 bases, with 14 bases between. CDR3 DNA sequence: TGTGCCAGCAGTTTGCGACAGCCTTCGCATGGCTACACCTTC. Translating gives CASSLRQPSHGYTF.

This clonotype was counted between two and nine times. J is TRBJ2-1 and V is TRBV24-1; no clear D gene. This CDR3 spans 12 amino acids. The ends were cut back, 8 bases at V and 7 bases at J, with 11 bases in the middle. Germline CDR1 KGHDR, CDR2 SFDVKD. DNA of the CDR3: TGTGCCACCAACTCGTTTGGAAATGAGCAGTTCTTC. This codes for CATNSFGNEQFF.

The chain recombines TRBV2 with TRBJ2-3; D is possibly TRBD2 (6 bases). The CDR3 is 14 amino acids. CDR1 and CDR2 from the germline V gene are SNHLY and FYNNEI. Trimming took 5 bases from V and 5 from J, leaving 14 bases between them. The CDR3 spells CASSRTGVRDTQYF. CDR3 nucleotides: TGTGCCAGCAGTAGGACGGGGGTGAGAGATACGCAGTATTTT.

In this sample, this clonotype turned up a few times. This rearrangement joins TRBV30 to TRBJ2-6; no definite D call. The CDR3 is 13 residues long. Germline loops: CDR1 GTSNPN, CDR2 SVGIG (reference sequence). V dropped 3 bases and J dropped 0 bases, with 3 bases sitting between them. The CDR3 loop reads CAWSPSGANVLTF. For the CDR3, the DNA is TGTGCCTGGAGCCCCTCTGGGGCCAACGTCCTGACTTTC.

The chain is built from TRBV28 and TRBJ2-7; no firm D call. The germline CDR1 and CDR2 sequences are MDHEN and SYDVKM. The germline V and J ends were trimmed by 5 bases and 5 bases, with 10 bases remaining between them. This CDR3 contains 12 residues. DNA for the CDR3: TGTGCCAGCAGTCCAGATCGGGACGAGCAGTACTTC. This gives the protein CASSPDRDEQYF.

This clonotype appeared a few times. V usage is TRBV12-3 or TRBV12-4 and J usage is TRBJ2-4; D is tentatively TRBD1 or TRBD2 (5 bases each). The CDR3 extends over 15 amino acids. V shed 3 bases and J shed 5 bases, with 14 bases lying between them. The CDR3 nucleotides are TGTGCCAGCAGTTTTGGGGGTCAGCAACAAAACATTCAGTACTTC. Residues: CASSFGGQQQNIQYF.

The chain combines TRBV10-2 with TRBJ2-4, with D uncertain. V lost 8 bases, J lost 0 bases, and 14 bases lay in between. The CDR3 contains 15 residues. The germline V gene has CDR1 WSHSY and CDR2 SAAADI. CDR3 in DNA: TGCGCCAGCCAGGCGAGCCATTTAGCCAAAAACATTCAGTACTTC. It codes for CASQASHLAKNIQYF.

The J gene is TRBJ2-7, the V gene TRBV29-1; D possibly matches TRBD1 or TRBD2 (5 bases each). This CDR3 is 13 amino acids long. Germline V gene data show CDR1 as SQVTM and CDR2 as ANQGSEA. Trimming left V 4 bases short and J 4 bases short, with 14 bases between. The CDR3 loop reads CSVAGRNRYEQYF. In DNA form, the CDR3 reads TGCAGCGTTGCGGGGCGTAATAGGTACGAGCAGTACTTC.

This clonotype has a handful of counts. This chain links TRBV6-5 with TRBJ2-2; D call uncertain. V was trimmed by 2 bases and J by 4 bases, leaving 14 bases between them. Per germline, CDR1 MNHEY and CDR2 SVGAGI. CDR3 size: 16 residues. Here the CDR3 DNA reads TGTGCCAGCAGTTACAATCCCCCACTCAGCACCGGGGAGCTGTTTTTT. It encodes CASSYNPPLSTGELFF.

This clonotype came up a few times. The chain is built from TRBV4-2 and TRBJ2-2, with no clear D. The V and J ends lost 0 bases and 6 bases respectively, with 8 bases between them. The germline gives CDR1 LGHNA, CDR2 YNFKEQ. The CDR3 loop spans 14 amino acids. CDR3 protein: CASSQDVGSGELFF. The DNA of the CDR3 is TGTGCCAGCAGCCAAGATGTGGGGTCCGGGGAGCTGTTTTTT.